Listed below are T cell receptor beta chains from one sample, sequenced in a study of shared clonotypes between healthy human individuals. Assay: immunoSEQ multiplex PCR; the TCRdb copy retains only in-frame clones and omits some. Of 2,500,000 or so clones detected, 92% appear once; the ten largest clones hold 0.37%. Sequencing was done on a sample of naive CD4+ T cells from PBMCs. The receptors shown here come from a man aged 18 to 29 in good health. Some clones in this sample may be carry-over from other donors' samples. Each CDR3 is given with its conserved first and last residue. The D gene is left open where the match is weak. Clone size, where shown, is once, few, many, or a class for clones that have expanded.

>TRBV19|.|TRBJ1-3|.
TGTGCCAGTAGTCTCCACCCGGGGTCTGGAAACACCATATATTTT
CASSLHPGSGNTIYF
>TRBV11-3|TRBD2|TRBJ2-7|.
TGTGCCAGCAGCTTAGGGGCTAGCGGGTCCCGACACGAGCAGTACTTC
CASSLGASGSRHEQYF
>TRBV5-6|TRBD1|TRBJ1-5|.
TGTGCCAGCAGCCGGGGGACAGGGGGCGGCAGGGATCAGCCCCAGCATTTT
CASSRGTGGGRDQPQHF
>TRBV28|.|TRBJ1-2|.
TGTGCCAGCAGCCTTTTCGAATATGGCTACACCTTC
CASSLFEYGYTF
>TRBV11-2|TRBD1|TRBJ1-5|.
TGTGCCAGCAGCTTCCGGGACAGGGGGGAAGAAGGCAATCAGCCCCAGCATTTT
CASSFRDRGEEGNQPQHF
>TRBV7-2|TRBD1|TRBJ1-1|.
TGTGCCAGCAGGTACACCGAAGAGGACAGGCCGTCAGCTTTCTTT
CASRYTEEDRPSAFF
>TRBV2|TRBD2|TRBJ2-1|.
TGTGCCAGCAGGGGGACTAGCGGGCAAAGCTCCTACAATGAGCAGTTCTTC
CASRGTSGQSSYNEQFF
>TRBV5-1|TRBD1|TRBJ1-4|few
TGCGCCAGCAGCGGGACAGGGGTTGGTGGTTCTGAAAAACTGTTTTTT
CASSGTGVGGSEKLFF
>TRBV6-5|.|TRBJ2-2|.
TGTGCCAGCAGTTCAGGGGACACCGGGGAGCTGTTTTTT
CASSSGDTGELFF
>TRBV28|.|TRBJ1-5|.
TGTGCAGCAGGCCACGGTCAGCCCCAGCATTTT
CAAGHGQPQHF
>TRBV7-8|.|TRBJ2-7|.
TGTGCCAGCACCCGTTTGGGAGGCGAGCAGTACTTC
CASTRLGGEQYF
>TRBV27|.|TRBJ1-1|.
TGTGCCAGCAGTTTAGGGCCGGCAAGGAGCAACACTGAAGCTTTCTTT
CASSLGPARSNTEAFF
>TRBV4-1|.|TRBJ1-2|.
TGCGCCAGCAGCCAAGTGGGTCCCCGGGACTATGGCTACACCTTC
CASSQVGPRDYGYTF
>TRBV15|.|TRBJ2-2|.
TGTGCCACCAGCAGGGCCGGGACCCTGAACACCGGGGAGCTGTTTTTT
CATSRAGTLNTGELFF
>TRBV30|TRBD2|TRBJ2-5|.
TGTGCCTGGAGTGGTCGGGAGGGGGAGACCCAGTACTTC
CAWSGREGETQYF
>TRBV28|TRBD2|TRBJ2-2|.
TGTGCCAGCAGTTTATTGGGACTAGCGGGAGGGCCTGCATCTGACACCGGGGAGCTGTTTTTT
CASSLLGLAGGPASDTGELFF
>TRBV28|.|TRBJ1-6|.
TGTGCCAGCAGTTTATTTCGGACTAATAATTCACCCCTCCACTTT
CASSLFRTNNSPLHF
>TRBV7-9|.|TRBJ1-3|.
TGTGCCAGCAGCCGTCCGACAGCGAGCTCTGGAAACACCATATATTTT
CASSRPTASSGNTIYF
>TRBV15|TRBD1|TRBJ2-7|.
TGTGCCACCGCCAGGGGGCAGAATTACGAGCAGTACTTC
CATARGQNYEQYF
>TRBV28|.|TRBJ2-7|.
TGTGCCAGCATGGGTCCCCCAAATGACGGCGAGCAGTACTTC
CASMGPPNDGEQYF
>TRBV9|.|TRBJ1-1|.
TGTGCCAGCAGCCCCGACGGGGTAGGGAACACTGAAGCTTTCTTT
CASSPDGVGNTEAFF
>TRBV6-5|.|TRBJ2-3|once
TGTGCCAGCAGGGGGACAATTAGCACAGATACGCAGTATTTT
CASRGTISTDTQYF
>TRBV27|TRBD1|TRBJ1-3|.
TGTGCCAGCAGTTTGGGACAGGGCTTGGCTGGAAACACCATATATTTT
CASSLGQGLAGNTIYF
>TRBV7-2|.|TRBJ1-5|.
TGTGCCAGCAGCTCCCTCGAGGGCTCGGGTCAGCCCCAGCATTTT
CASSSLEGSGQPQHF
>TRBV19|.|TRBJ1-1|.
TGTGCCAGTAGTTTGGGGGGAGGGGCAGGCGAAGCTTTCTTT
CASSLGGGAGEAFF
>TRBV30|.|TRBJ2-3|.
TGTGCCTGGAATACAGTTCGGGTACGAACAGATACGCAGTATTTT
CAWNTVRVRTDTQYF
>TRBV30|.|TRBJ2-2|.
TGTGCCTGGGAGGCGGATAACACCGGGGAGCTGTTTTTT
CAWEADNTGELFF
>TRBV28|.|TRBJ1-2|.
TGTGCCATCAAATTCTCAATCGGGACGGCCGTTGACTCTGGCTACACCTTC
CAIKFSIGTAVDSGYTF
>TRBV28|.|TRBJ1-4|.
TGTGCCAGCAAGGGAGGGGAAAAACTGTTTTTT
CASKGGEKLFF
>TRBV10-3|TRBD2|TRBJ2-7|.
TGTGCCATCAGGGGGGGACTAGCGGGAGGGACCTACGAGCAGTACTTC
CAIRGGLAGGTYEQYF
>TRBV6-1|.|TRBJ1-2|once
TGTGCCAGCAGGCCTGAGGGGGGTACCTATGGCTACACCTTC
CASRPEGGTYGYTF